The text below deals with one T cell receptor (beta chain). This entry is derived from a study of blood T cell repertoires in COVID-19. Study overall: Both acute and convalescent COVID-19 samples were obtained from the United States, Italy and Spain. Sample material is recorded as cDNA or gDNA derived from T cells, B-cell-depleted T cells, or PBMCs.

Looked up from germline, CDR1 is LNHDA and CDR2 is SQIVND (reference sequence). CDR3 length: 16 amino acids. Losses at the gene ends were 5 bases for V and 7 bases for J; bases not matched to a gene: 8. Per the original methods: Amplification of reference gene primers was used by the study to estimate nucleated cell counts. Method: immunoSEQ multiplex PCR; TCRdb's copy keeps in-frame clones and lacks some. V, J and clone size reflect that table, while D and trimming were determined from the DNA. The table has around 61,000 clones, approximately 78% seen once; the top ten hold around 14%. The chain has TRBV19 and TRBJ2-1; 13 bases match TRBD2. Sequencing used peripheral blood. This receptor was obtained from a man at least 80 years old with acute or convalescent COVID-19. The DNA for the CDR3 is TGTGCCAGTAGTCCTCCGGGACTAGCGGGATTTAATGAGCAGTTCTTC. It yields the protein CASSPPGLAGFNEQFF.